The source of this T cell receptor beta chain is a study of blood T cell repertoires in COVID-19. TCRdb's table, derived via immunoSEQ multiplex PCR, lists solely in-frame clones and lacks some. Altogether approximately 70,000 clones are present, 82% being singletons, with the ten largest covering approximately 18%. The V gene's germline CDR1 is LNHDA and CDR2 SQIVND (reference sequence). The length of the CDR3 is 15 residues. The V end was cut by 6 bases, the J end by 0 bases, with 14 bases between. The receptor's source is a human donor in a cohort sampled during active COVID-19. The chain carries TRBV19 and TRBJ1-1; tentatively, D is TRBD1 (6 bases). Sequenced input: peripheral blood. CDR3 nucleotides: TGTGCCAGTAGCCCCCAACAGGGTGTGAACACTGAAGCTTTCTTT. Its translation is CASSPQQGVNTEAFF.